Listed below are T cell receptor beta chains from one sample, sequenced in a study of shared T cell receptors in the human thymus. TCRdb's table, derived via immunoSEQ multiplex PCR, lists solely in-frame clones and lacks some. The sample includes 700,000 to 750,000 clones, 80% to 90% seen only once; the top ten take around 0.0099%. In addition, the sample was reused for a study of human thymus T cells.

What was sequenced was thymocytes. These receptors all come from a girl under three years old with a congenital heart defect. Both conserved end residues are part of each CDR3. The D gene is left open where the match is weak. Clone size is shown for a subset of rows, as once, few, many or a class of expanded clone.

14	TRBV19	TRBD1	TRBJ1-2	few	TGTGCCACGATAGGGACAGGGGATTTGGATGGCTACACCTTC	CATIGTGDLDGYTF
13	TRBV6-5	TRBD1	TRBJ1-2	.	TGTGCCAGCAAATCACCAACAGGGGATGGCTACACCTTC	CASKSPTGDGYTF
14	TRBV28	TRBD1	TRBJ1-1	once	TGTGCCAGCAGCCCACAGGGGGTGAACACTGAAGCTTTCTTT	CASSPQGVNTEAFF
14	TRBV2	.	TRBJ1-1	.	TGTGCCACCTACAGGAAATTCATGAACACTGAAGCTTTCTTT	CATYRKFMNTEAFF
16	TRBV5-1	TRBD1	TRBJ2-7	.	TGCGCCAGCAGCTTGGTTGTGGGGACAGGCGGCGACGAGCAGTACTTC	CASSLVVGTGGDEQYF
15	TRBV5-1	TRBD1	TRBJ1-2	.	TGCGCCAGCAGCTACTCCGGGACAGAAAAATTTGGCTACACCTTC	CASSYSGTEKFGYTF
14	TRBV12-5	.	TRBJ1-1	.	TGTGCTAGTGGTTTGGTACAGAGGGACACTGAAGCTTTCTTT	CASGLVQRDTEAFF
19	TRBV5-1	TRBD1	TRBJ2-2	.	TGCGCCAGCAGCCTCGTGCGGACAGGGGGTTTTAGTGAGACCGGGGAGCTGTTTTTT	CASSLVRTGGFSETGELFF
17	TRBV5-8	.	TRBJ2-1	.	TGTGCCAGCAGCTTCTTTTACCGGGTCTTCTCCTACAATGAGCAGTTCTTC	CASSFFYRVFSYNEQFF
17	TRBV10-2	TRBD1	TRBJ2-7	.	TGCGCCAGCAGAACCCTTTCGACAGGGCGAAACTCCTACGAGCAGTACTTC	CASRTLSTGRNSYEQYF
13	TRBV5-5	.	TRBJ1-2	few	TGTGCCAGCAGCTTGAGTCAGGCTTATGGCTACACCTTC	CASSLSQAYGYTF
14	TRBV7-8	.	TRBJ1-1	.	TGTGCCAGCAGGAACAGGGACCCACACACTGAAGCTTTCTTT	CASRNRDPHTEAFF
15	TRBV5-1	TRBD1	TRBJ1-2	once	TGCGCCAGCAGCTTGCGGACAGGGCGTTGGTATGGCTACACCTTC	CASSLRTGRWYGYTF
16	TRBV25-1	TRBD2	TRBJ2-2	.	TGTGCCAGCAGTGAAGATAGTTGGGGGGGCACCGGGGAGCTGTTTTTT	CASSEDSWGGTGELFF
15	TRBV30	.	TRBJ1-2	.	TGTGCCTGGAGTGTGTCCAGGGTGAAGGGCTATGGCTACACCTTC	CAWSVSRVKGYGYTF
13	TRBV7-2	.	TRBJ1-2	.	TGTGCCAGCAGCTTAGGGGGGGGCTATGGCTACACCTTC	CASSLGGGYGYTF
15	TRBV27	TRBD2	TRBJ2-1	.	TGTGCCAGCAGAACTAGCGGGGGGCCGTACAATGAGCAGTTCTTC	CASRTSGGPYNEQFF